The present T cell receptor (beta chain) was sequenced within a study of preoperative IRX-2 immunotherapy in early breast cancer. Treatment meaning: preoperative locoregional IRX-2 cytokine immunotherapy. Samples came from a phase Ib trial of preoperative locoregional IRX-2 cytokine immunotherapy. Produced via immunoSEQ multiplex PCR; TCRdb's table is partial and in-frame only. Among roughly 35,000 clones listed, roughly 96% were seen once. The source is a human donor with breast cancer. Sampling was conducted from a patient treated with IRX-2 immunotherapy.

DNA for the CDR3: TGTGCCACGTTATCTTGGGACAACGAGCAGTACTTC. Translating it yields CATLSWDNEQYF. V is TRBV19 and J is TRBJ2-7, with D possibly TRBD1 on 6 matching bases. The CDR3 contains 12 residues. Germline V gives CDR1 LNHDA, CDR2 SQIVND (reference sequence). Between the trimmed V and J ends, which lost 10 bases and 5 bases, there was a span of 15 bases.